What follows describes a single T cell receptor beta chain. Clones were sequenced by immunoSEQ multiplex PCR, and TCRdb holds only the in-frame ones, with some missing. This sample has around 18,000 clones, with roughly 79% found just once. This record belongs to a study of T cell responses to AZD1222 COVID-19 vaccine. Germline CDR1 and CDR2: LGHNA and YNFKEQ. CDR3 size: 15 residues. Deletions cut 6 bases from V and 2 bases from J, with 16 bases between. This chain links TRBV4-2 with TRBJ2-5, with D possibly being TRBD2 (5 bases). Sequenced material: peripheral blood, taken 28 days after the second AZD1222 dose. This TCR derives from an adult who received the AZD1222 COVID-19 vaccine. CDR3 residues: CASSTLGGLQETQYF. CDR3 in DNA: TGTGCCAGCAGTACCCTTGGAGGCCTGCAAGAGACCCAGTACTTC.